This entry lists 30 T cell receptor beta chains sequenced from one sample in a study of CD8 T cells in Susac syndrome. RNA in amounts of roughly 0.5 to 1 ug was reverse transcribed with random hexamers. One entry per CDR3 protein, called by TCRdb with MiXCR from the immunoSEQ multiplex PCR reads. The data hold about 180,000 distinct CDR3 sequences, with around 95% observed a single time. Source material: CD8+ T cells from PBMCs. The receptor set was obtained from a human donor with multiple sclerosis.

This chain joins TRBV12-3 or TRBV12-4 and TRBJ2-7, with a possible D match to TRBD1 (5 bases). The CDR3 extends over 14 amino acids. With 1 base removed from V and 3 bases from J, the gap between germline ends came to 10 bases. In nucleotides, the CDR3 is TGTGCCAGCAGTTTAGTAGGACAAGTCTACGAGCAGTACTTC. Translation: CASSLVGQVYEQYF.

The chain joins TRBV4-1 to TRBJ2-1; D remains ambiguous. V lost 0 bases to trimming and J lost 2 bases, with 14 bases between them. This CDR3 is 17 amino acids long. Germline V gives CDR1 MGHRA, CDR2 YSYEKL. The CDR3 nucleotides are TGCGCCAGCAGCCAAGATCCCCCAGGCTATGCCTACAATGAGCAGTTCTTC. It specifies CASSQDPPGYAYNEQFF.

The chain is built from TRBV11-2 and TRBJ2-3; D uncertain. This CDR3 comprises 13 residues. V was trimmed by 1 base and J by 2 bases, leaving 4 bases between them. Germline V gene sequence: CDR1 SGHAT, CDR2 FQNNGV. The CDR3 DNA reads TGTGCCAGCAGCTTAGTTCACACAGATACGCAGTATTTT. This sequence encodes CASSLVHTDTQYF.

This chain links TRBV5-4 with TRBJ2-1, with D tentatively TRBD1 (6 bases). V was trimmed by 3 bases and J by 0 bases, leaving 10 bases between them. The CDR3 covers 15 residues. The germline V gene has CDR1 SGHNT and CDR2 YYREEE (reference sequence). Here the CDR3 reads CASSSDRSSYNEQFF. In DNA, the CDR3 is TGTGCCAGCAGCTCAGACAGGAGCTCCTACAATGAGCAGTTCTTC.

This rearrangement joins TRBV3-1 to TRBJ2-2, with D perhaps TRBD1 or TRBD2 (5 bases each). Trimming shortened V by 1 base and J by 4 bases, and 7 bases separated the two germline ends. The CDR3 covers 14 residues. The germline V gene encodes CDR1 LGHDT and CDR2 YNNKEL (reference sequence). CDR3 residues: CASSQVGGTGELFF. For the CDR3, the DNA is TGTGCCAGCAGCCAAGTTGGGGGCACCGGGGAGCTGTTTTTT. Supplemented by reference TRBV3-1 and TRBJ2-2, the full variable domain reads DTAVSQTPKYLVTQMGNDKSIKCEQNLGHDTMYWYKQDSKKFLKIMFSYNNKELIINETVPNRFSPKSPDKAHLNLHINSLELGDSAVYFCASSQVGGTGELFFGEGSRLTVL.

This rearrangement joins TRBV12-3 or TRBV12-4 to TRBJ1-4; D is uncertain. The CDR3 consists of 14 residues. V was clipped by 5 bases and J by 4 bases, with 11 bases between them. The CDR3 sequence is CASSPWGGNEKLFF. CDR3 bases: TGTGCCAGCAGTCCCTGGGGTGGTAATGAAAAACTGTTTTTT.

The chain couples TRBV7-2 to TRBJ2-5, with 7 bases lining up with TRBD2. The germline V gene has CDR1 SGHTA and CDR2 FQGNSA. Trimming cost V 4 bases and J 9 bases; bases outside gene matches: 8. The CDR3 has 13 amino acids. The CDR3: CASSWGGREPQYF. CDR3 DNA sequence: TGTGCCAGCAGCTGGGGGGGTCGGGAGCCCCAGTACTTC.

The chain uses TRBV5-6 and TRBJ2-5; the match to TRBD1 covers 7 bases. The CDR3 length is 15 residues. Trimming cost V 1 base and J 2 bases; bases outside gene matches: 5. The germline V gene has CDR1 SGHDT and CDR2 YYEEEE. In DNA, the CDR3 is TGTGCCAGCAGCTTGCCCGGGACAGAGCAAGAGACCCAGTACTTC. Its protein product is CASSLPGTEQETQYF.

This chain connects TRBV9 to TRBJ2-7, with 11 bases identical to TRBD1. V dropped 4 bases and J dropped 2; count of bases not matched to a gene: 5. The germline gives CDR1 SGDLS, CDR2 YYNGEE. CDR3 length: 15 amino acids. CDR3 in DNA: TGTGCCAGCAGCCAAGGACAGGGGGCTGCCTACGAGCAGTACTTC. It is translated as CASSQGQGAAYEQYF.

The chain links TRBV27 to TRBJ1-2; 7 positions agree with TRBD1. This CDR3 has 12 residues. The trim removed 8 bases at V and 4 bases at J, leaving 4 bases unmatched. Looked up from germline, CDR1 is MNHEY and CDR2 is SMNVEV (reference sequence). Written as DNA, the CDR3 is TGTGCCAGCGATACAGGGGTCTATGGCTACACCTTC. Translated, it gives CASDTGVYGYTF.

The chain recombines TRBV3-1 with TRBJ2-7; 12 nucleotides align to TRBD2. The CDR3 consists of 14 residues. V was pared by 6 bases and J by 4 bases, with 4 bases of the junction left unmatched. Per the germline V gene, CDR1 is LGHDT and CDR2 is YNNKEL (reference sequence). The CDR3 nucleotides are TGTGCCAGCAGTGGACTAGCGGGGATGTACGAGCAGTACTTC. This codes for CASSGLAGMYEQYF.

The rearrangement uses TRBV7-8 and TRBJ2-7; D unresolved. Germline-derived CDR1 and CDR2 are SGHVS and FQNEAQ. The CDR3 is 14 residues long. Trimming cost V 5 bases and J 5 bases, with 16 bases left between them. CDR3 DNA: TGTGCCAGCAGCGAAGAGCTGGGTAGGAACGAGCAGTACTTC. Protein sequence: CASSEELGRNEQYF.

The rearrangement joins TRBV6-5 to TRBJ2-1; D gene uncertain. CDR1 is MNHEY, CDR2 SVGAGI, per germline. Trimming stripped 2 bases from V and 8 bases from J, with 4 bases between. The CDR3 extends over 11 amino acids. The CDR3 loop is CASSYAHEQFF. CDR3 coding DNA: TGTGCCAGCAGTTACGCGCATGAGCAGTTCTTC.

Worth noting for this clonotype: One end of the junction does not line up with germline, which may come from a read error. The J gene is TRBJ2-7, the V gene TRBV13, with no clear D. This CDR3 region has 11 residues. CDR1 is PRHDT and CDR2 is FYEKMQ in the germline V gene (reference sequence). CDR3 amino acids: CASRLGHEQYF. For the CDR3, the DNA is TGTGCCAGCAGGTTAGGGCACGAGCAGTACTTC.

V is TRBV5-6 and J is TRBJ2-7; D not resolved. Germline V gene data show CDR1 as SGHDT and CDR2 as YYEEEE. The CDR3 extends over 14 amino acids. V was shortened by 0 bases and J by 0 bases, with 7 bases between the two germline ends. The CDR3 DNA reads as TGTGCCAGCAGCTTGGTTCTGAGCTCCTACGAGCAGTACTTC. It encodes CASSLVLSSYEQYF.

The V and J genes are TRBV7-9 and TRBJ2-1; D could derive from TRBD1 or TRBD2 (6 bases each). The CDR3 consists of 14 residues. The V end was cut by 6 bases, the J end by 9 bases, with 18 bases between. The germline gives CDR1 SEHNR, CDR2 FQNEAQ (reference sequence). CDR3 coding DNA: TGTGCCAGCAGACAAAGGGGGGATCATTTTGAGCAGTTCTTC. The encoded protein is CASRQRGDHFEQFF.

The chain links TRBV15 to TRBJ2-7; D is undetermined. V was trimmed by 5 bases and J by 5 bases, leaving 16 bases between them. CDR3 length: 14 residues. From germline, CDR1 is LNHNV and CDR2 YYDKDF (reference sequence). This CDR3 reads CATSPPGLDHEQYF. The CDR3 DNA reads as TGTGCCACCAGCCCCCCCGGGCTAGACCACGAGCAGTACTTC.

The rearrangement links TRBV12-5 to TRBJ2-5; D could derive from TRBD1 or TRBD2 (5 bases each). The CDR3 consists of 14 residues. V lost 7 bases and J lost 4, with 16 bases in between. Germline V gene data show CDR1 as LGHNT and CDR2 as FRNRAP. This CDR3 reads CASATRGGGETQYF. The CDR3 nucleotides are TGTGCTAGTGCCACTCGTGGGGGTGGAGAGACCCAGTACTTC.

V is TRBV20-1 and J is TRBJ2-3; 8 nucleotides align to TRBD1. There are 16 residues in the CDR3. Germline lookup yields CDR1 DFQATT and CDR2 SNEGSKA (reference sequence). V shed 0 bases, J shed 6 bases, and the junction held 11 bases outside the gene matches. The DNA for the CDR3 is TGCAGTGCTAGAGATGTGGGACAGGTGTTGGGGGATACGCAGTATTTT. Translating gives CSARDVGQVLGDTQYF.

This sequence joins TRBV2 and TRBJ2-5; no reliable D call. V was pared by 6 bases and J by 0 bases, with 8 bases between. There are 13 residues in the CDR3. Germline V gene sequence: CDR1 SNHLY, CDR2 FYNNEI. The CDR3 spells CASRKQYQETQYF. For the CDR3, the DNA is TGTGCCAGCAGAAAACAGTACCAAGAGACCCAGTACTTC. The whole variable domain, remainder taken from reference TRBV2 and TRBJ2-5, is EPEVTQTPSHQVTQMGQEVILRCVPISNHLYFYWYRQILGQKVEFLVSFYNNEISEKSEIFDDQFSVERPDGSNFTLKIRSTKLEDSAMYFCASRKQYQETQYFGPGTRLLVL.

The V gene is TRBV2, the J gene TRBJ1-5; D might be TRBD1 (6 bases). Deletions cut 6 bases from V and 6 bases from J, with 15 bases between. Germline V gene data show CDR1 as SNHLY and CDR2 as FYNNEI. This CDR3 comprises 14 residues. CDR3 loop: CASRDSYSVQPQHF. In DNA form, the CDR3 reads TGTGCCAGCAGGGACAGTTATTCTGTTCAGCCCCAGCATTTT.

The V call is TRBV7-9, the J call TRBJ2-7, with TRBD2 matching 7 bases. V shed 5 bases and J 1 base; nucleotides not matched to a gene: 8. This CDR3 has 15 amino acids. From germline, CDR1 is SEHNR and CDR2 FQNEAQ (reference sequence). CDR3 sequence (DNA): TGTGCCAGCAGCCCCAGTTCTAGCGGATCCTACGAGCAGTACTTC. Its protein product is CASSPSSSGSYEQYF.

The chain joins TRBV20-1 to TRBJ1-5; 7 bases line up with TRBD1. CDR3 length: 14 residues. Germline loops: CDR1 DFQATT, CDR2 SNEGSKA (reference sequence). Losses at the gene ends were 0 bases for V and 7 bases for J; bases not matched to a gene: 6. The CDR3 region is CSARDDREVQPQHF. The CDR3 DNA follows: TGCAGTGCTAGAGATGACAGGGAAGTGCAGCCCCAGCATTTT.

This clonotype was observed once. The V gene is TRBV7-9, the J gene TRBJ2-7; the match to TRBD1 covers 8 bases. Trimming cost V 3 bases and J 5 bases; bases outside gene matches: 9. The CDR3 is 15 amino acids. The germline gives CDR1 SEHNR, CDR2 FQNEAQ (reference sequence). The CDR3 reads CASSFIGQGKDEQYF. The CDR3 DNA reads TGTGCCAGCAGCTTTATAGGACAGGGTAAAGACGAGCAGTACTTC.

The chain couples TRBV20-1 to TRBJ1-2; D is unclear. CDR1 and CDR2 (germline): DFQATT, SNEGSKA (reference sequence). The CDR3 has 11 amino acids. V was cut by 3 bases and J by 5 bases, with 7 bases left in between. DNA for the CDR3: TGCAGTGCTAGGGGATGGTATGGCTACACCTTC. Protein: CSARGWYGYTF.

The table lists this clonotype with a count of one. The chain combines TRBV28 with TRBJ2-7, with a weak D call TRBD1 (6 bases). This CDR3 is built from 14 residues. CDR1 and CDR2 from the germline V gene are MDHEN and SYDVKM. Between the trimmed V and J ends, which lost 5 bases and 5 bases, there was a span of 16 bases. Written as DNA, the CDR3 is TGTGCCAGCAGTCCAGCCACGGACAGAAACGAGCAGTACTTC. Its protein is CASSPATDRNEQYF.

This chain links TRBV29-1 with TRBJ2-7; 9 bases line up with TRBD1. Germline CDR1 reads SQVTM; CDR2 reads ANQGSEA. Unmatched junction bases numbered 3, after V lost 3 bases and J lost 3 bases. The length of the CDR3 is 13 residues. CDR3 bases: TGCAGCGTTGAGGTGACAGGGGGCTACGAGCAGTACTTC. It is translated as CSVEVTGGYEQYF.

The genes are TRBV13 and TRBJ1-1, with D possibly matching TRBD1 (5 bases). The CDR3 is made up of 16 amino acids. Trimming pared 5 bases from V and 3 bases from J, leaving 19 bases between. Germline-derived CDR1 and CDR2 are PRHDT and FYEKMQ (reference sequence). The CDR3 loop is CASSPRGERVDTEAFF. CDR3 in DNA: TGTGCCAGCAGCCCTAGAGGGGAGCGGGTGGACACTGAAGCTTTCTTT.

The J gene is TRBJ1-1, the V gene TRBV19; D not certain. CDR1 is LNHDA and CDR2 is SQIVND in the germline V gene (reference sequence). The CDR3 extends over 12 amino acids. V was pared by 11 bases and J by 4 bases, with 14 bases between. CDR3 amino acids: CASGYEGTEAFF. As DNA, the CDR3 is TGTGCCTCGGGGTACGAGGGCACTGAAGCTTTCTTT.

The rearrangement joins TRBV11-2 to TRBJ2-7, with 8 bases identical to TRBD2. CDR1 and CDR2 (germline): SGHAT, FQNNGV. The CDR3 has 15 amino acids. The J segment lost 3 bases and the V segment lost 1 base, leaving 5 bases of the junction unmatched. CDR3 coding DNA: TGTGCCAGCAGCTTAGCAGCGGGAGCCCTCTACGAGCAGTACTTC. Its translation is CASSLAAGALYEQYF.